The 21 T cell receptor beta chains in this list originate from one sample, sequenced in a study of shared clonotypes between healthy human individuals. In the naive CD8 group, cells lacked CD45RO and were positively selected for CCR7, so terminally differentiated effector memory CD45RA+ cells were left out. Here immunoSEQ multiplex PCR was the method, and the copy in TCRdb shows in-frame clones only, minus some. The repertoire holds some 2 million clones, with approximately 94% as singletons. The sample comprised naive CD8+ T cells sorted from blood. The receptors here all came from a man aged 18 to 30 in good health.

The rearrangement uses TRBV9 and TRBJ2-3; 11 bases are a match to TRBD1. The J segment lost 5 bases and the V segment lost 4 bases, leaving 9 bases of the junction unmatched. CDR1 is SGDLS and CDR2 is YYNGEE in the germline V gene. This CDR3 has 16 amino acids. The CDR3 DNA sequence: TGTGCCAGCAGCCCCGCAGTCGGGACAGGGGGAGATACGCAGTATTTT. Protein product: CASSPAVGTGGDTQYF.

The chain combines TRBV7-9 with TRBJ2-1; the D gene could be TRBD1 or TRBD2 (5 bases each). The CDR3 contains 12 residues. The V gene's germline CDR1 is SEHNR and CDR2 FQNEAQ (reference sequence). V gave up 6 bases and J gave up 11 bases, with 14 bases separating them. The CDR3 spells CASSRDLRKQFF. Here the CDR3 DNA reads TGTGCCAGCAGTCGGGACCTTCGGAAGCAGTTCTTC.

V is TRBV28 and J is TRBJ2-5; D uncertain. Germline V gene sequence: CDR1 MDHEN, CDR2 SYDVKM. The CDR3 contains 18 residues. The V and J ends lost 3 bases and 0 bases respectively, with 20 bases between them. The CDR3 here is CASSFPGHSFAYQETQYF. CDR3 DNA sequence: TGTGCCAGCAGTTTTCCGGGCCACTCTTTTGCGTACCAAGAGACCCAGTACTTC.

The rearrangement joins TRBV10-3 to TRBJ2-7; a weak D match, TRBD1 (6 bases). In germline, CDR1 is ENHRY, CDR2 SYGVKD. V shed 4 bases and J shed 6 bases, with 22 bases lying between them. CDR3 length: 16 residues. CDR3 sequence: CAISALRTALSAEQYF. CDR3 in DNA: TGTGCCATCAGTGCCCTTCGGACAGCCCTGTCCGCCGAGCAGTACTTC.

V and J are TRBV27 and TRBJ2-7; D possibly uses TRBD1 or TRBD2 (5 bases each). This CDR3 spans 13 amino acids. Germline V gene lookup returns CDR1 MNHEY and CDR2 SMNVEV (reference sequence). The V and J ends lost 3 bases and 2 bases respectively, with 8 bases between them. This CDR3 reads CASSFEGPYEQYF. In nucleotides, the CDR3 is TGTGCCAGCAGTTTTGAGGGACCCTACGAGCAGTACTTC.

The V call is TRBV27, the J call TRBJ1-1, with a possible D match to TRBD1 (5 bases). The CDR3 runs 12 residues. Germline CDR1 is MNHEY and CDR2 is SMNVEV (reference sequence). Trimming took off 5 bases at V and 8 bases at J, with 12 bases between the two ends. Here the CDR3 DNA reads TGTGCCAGCAGTAATTTTGGGGCCGAAGCTTTCTTT. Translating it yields CASSNFGAEAFF.

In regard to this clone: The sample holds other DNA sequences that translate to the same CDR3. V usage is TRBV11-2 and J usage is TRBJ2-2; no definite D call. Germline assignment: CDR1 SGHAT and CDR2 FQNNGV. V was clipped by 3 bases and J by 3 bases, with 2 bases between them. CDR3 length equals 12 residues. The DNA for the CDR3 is TGTGCCAGCAGCTTGTACACCGGGGAGCTGTTTTTT. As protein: CASSLYTGELFF.

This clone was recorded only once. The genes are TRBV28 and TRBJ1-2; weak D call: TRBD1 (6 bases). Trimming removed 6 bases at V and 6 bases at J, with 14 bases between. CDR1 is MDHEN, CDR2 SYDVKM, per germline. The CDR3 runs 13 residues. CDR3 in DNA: TGTGCCAGCAGCTACACAGGGTGGGATGGCTACACCTTC. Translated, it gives CASSYTGWDGYTF.

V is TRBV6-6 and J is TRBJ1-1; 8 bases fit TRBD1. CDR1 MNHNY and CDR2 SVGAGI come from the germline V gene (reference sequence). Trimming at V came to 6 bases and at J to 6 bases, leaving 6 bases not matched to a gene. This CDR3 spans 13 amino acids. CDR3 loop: CASRIGQGPEAFF. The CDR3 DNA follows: TGTGCCAGCAGAATTGGACAGGGTCCTGAAGCTTTCTTT.

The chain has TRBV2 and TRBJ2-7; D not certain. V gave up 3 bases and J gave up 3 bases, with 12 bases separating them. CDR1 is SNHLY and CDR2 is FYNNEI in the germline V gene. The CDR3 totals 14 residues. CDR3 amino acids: CASSEDVPLYEQYF. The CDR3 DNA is TGTGCCAGCAGTGAGGACGTCCCTCTCTACGAGCAGTACTTC. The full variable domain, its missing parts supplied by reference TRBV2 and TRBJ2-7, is EPEVTQTPSHQVTQMGQEVILRCVPISNHLYFYWYRQILGQKVEFLVSFYNNEISEKSEIFDDQFSVERPDGSNFTLKIRSTKLEDSAMYFCASSEDVPLYEQYFGPGTRLTVT.

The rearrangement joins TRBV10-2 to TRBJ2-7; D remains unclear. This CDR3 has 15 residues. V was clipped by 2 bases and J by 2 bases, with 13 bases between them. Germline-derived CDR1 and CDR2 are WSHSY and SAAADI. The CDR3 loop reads CASSEGPSVTYEQYF. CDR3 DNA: TGCGCCAGCAGTGAGGGCCCCTCCGTAACCTACGAGCAGTACTTC.

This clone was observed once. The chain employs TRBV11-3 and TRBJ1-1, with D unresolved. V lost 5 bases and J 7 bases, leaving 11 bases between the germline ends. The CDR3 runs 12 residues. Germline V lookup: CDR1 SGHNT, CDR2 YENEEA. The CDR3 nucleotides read TGTGCCAGCAGCCGGGCCGGCGGTGAAGCTTTCTTT. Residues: CASSRAGGEAFF.

The CDR3 region is CASSLVPRGGQETQYF. The CDR3 nucleotides are TGTGCCAGCAGCTTAGTTCCTAGGGGAGGACAAGAGACCCAGTACTTC. The chain uses TRBV7-2 and TRBJ2-5; D may be TRBD2 (6 bases). This CDR3 is 16 amino acids long. CDR1 and CDR2 (germline): SGHTA, FQGNSA. V lost 1 base and J lost 2, with 14 bases in between.

CDR3 in amino acids: CASSWGVAGYTF. CDR3 in DNA: TGTGCCAGCAGCTGGGGGGTGGCAGGCTACACCTTC. The V and J genes are TRBV7-2 and TRBJ1-2; tentative D call: TRBD1 (5 bases). V was cut by 4 bases and J by 8 bases, with 11 bases left in between. The germline V gene encodes CDR1 SGHTA and CDR2 FQGNSA. The CDR3 has 12 residues.

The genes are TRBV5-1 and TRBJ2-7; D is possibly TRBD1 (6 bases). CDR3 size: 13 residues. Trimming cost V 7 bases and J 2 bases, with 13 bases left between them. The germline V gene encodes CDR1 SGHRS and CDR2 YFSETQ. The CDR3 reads CASAYRETYEQYF. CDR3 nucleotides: TGCGCCAGCGCCTACAGGGAAACCTACGAGCAGTACTTC.

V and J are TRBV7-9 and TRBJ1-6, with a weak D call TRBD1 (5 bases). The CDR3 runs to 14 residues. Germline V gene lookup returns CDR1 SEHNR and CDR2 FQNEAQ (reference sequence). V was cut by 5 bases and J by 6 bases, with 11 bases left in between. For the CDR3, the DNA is TGTGCCAGCAGCAAGACAGCAGCTAATTCACCCCTCCACTTT. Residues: CASSKTAANSPLHF.

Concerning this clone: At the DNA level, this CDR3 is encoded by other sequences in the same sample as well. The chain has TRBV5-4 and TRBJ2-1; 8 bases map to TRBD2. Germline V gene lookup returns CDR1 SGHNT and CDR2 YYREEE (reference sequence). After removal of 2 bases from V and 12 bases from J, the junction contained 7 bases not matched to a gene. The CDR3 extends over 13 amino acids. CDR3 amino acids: CASSFSGGGGQFF. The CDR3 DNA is TGTGCCAGCAGCTTCAGCGGGGGCGGAGGGCAGTTCTTC.

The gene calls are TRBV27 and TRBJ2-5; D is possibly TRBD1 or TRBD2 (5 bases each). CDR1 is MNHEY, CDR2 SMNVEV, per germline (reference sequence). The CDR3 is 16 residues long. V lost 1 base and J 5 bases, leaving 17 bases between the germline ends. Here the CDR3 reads CASSLLAGSEPETQYF. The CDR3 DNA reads TGTGCCAGCAGTTTATTGGCAGGGAGTGAGCCGGAGACCCAGTACTTC.

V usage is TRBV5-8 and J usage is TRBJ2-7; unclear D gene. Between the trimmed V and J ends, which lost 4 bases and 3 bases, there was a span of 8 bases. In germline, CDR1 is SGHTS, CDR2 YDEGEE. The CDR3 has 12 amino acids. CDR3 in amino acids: CASSQYNYEQYF. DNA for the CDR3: TGTGCCAGCAGCCAATACAACTACGAGCAGTACTTC.

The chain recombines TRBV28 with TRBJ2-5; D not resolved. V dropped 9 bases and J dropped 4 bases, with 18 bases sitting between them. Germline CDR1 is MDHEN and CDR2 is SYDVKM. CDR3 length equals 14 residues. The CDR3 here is CASSGWADLETQYF. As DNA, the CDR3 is TGTGCCAGTTCCGGGTGGGCCGATTTAGAGACCCAGTACTTC. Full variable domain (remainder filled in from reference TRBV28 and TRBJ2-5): DVKVTQSSRYLVKRTGEKVFLECVQDMDHENMFWYRQDPGLGLRLIYFSYDVKMKEKGDIPEGYSVSREKKERFSLILESASTNQTSMYLCASSGWADLETQYFGPGTRLLVL.

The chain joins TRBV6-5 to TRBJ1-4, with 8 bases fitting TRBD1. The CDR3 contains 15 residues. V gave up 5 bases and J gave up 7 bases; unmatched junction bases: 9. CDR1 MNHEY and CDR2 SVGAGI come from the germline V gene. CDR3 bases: TGTGCCAGCAGTGGCTCGGACAGGGAGGGTGAAAAACTGTTTTTT. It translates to CASSGSDREGEKLFF.